These T cell receptor beta chains were read from a single sample in a study of blood T cell repertoires in COVID-19. Using immunoSEQ multiplex PCR, the repertoire was profiled, and TCRdb retains in-frame clones only, with some absent. The sample comprises about 350,000 clones, approximately 90% of which are singletons, and about 3.9% rests with the top ten. The sample consisted of peripheral blood. The receptors derive from a woman aged 55-70 years with COVID-19, enrolled during active disease. The CDR3 runs from the conserved cysteine through the conserved F or W. A D gene is named only where the DNA matches it firmly. Some rows mark clone size as missing; the rest say once, few, many or name a class of expanded clone.

j_call v_call clone_size cdr3_length d_call cdr3_aa cdr3_nt
TRBJ2-3 TRBV18 NA 16 TRBD1 CASSPSRQGVTDTQYF TGTGCCAGCTCACCCTCGCGACAGGGGGTTACGGATACGCAGTATTTT
TRBJ1-4 TRBV12-5 NA 15 TRBD1 CASGPAGTANEKLFF TGTGCTAGTGGGCCCGCCGGGACAGCTAATGAAAAACTGTTTTTT
TRBJ2-7 TRBV7-8 NA 14 NA CASSPRTVSYEQYF TGTGCCAGCAGCCCACGGACAGTTTCCTACGAGCAGTACTTC
TRBJ1-4 TRBV6-5 once 14 NA CASSLGGANEKLFF TGTGCCAGCAGCCTAGGGGGGGCTAATGAAAAACTGTTTTTT
TRBJ1-2 TRBV30 NA 14 NA CAWSKNTVPYGYTF TGTGCCTGGAGTAAGAACACCGTCCCCTATGGCTACACCTTC
TRBJ2-1 TRBV9 NA 15 NA CASSVEGGAYNEQFF TGTGCCAGCAGCGTAGAAGGGGGGGCCTACAATGAGCAGTTCTTC
TRBJ2-5 TRBV5-4 NA 14 NA CASSLRHSQETQYF TGTGCCAGCAGCTTGAGACACAGTCAAGAGACCCAGTACTTC
TRBJ2-3 TRBV11-2 NA 14 NA CASSQTGDTDTQYF TGTGCCAGCAGCCAAACGGGGGACACAGATACGCAGTATTTT
TRBJ1-4 TRBV4-2 NA 13 NA CASSQERVRKLFF TGTGCCAGCAGCCAAGAGCGCGTCCGAAAACTGTTTTTT
TRBJ1-6 TRBV5-1 few 15 NA CASSLGAGNNSPLHF TGCGCCAGCAGCCTGGGGGCAGGGAATAATTCACCCCTCCACTTT
TRBJ2-2 TRBV5-1 NA 15 NA CASSLVQGDTGELFF TGCGCCAGCAGCTTGGTACAGGGTGACACCGGGGAGCTGTTTTTT
TRBJ1-4 TRBV7-2 NA 18 NA CASSLEPGGGPRMGKLFF TGTGCCAGCAGCTTAGAACCGGGGGGCGGGCCCCGGATGGGAAAACTGTTTTTT
TRBJ1-5 TRBV18 NA 16 TRBD1 CASSPQGQGARQPQHF TGTGCCAGCTCACCACAAGGACAGGGGGCGCGTCAGCCCCAGCATTTT
TRBJ1-1 TRBV7-2 NA 16 NA CASSLLPSGLNTEAFF TGTGCCAGCAGCTTACTCCCCTCGGGTCTTAACACTGAAGCTTTCTTT
TRBJ1-2 TRBV13 NA 17 TRBD1 CASSSQDREDLYYGYTF TGTGCCAGCAGCTCCCAAGACAGGGAGGATCTATATTATGGCTACACCTTC
TRBJ2-7 TRBV10-3 NA 14 NA CAIKLTASSYEQYF TGTGCCATCAAGCTGACAGCGAGCTCCTACGAGCAGTACTTC
TRBJ2-5 TRBV7-2 NA 13 NA CASSPQGLETQYF TGTGCCAGCAGCCCACAGGGTTTGGAGACCCAGTACTTC
TRBJ2-7 TRBV15 NA 14 NA CATSRDPSGDEQYF TGTGCCACCAGCAGAGATCCCTCGGGGGACGAGCAGTACTTC
TRBJ2-5 TRBV3-1/TRBV3-2 NA 13 NA CASSQRGGETQYF TGTGCCAGCAGCCAAAGGGGAGGAGAGACCCAGTACTTC
TRBJ2-1 TRBV7-3 few 13 NA CASSQNWGDEQFF TGTGCCAGCAGCCAGAATTGGGGGGATGAGCAGTTCTTC
TRBJ2-4 TRBV19 once 15 NA CASSSRGAAKNIQYF TGTGCCAGTAGTAGCCGGGGAGCAGCCAAAAACATTCAGTACTTC
TRBJ2-5 TRBV7-2 NA 14 NA CASSLAGAKETQYF TGTGCCAGCAGCTTAGCGGGGGCAAAAGAGACCCAGTACTTC
TRBJ2-5 TRBV6-1 NA 16 TRBD2 CASSGLAGGGRQTQYF TGTGCCAGCAGTGGACTAGCGGGGGGGGGAAGGCAGACCCAGTACTTC
TRBJ1-1 TRBV7-8 few 16 TRBD1 CASSPRTGVVNTEAFF TGTGCCAGCAGCCCCCGGACAGGGGTAGTGAACACTGAAGCTTTCTTT
TRBJ2-7 TRBV2 NA 13 NA CASSEGQLYEQYF TGTGCCAGCTCCGAAGGACAACTGTACGAGCAGTACTTC
TRBJ1-1 TRBV4-1 NA 14 NA CASSPQGRGTEAFF TGCGCCAGCAGCCCCCAGGGGAGAGGCACTGAAGCTTTCTTT
TRBJ1-2 TRBV19 NA 17 NA CASSIWSGRIGLNGYTF TGTGCCAGTAGTATTTGGAGTGGGAGGATCGGTCTCAATGGCTACACCTTC
TRBJ2-7 TRBV5-4 NA 17 TRBD2 CASSKGTSGGTTYEQYF TGTGCCAGCAGCAAAGGGACTAGCGGGGGGACGACCTACGAGCAGTACTTC
TRBJ2-1 TRBV18 NA 12 NA CASLQQGNEQFF TGTGCCAGCTTACAACAGGGCAATGAGCAGTTCTTC
TRBJ1-2 TRBV4-2 NA 12 NA CASSQEARGYTF TGTGCCAGCAGCCAAGAAGCCCGGGGCTACACCTTC
TRBJ2-7 TRBV29-1 NA 17 TRBD2 CSGKALSAAGDGYEQYF TGCAGCGGCAAAGCCCTATCAGCCGCGGGAGACGGATACGAGCAGTACTTC
TRBJ2-1 TRBV5-1 NA 16 TRBD2 CASSLGLAGAVGEQFF TGCGCCAGCAGCTTGGGGCTAGCGGGGGCCGTCGGGGAGCAGTTCTTC
TRBJ1-3 TRBV21-1 NA 18 NA CASRSLRGDRDSGNTIYF TGTGCCAGCAGAAGCCTTAGGGGGGACAGGGACTCTGGAAACACCATATATTTT
TRBJ2-5 TRBV6-1 NA 16 NA CASSENPGIDQETQYF TGTGCCAGCAGTGAAAACCCAGGGATAGACCAAGAGACCCAGTACTTC
TRBJ1-4 TRBV19 NA 14 NA CASSIGAANEKLFF TGTGCCAGTAGTATAGGGGCAGCTAATGAAAAACTGTTTTTT
TRBJ2-5 TRBV29-1 NA 14 TRBD2 CSVKRLAAEETQYF TGCAGCGTGAAAAGACTAGCGGCAGAAGAGACCCAGTACTTC
TRBJ1-1 TRBV7-3 NA 13 NA CASSLMAGTEAFF TGTGCCAGCAGCTTAATGGCGGGCACTGAAGCTTTCTTT
TRBJ1-2 TRBV5-8 once 15 TRBD1 CASRLTGGAENGYTF TGTGCCAGCAGATTAACAGGGGGCGCGGAGAATGGCTACACCTTC
TRBJ1-2 TRBV9 NA 12 NA CASSLGNYGYTF TGTGCCAGCAGCCTGGGCAACTATGGCTACACCTTC
TRBJ1-6 TRBV30 NA 16 TRBD1 CAWIGTGGLLGSPLHF TGTGCCTGGATAGGGACAGGGGGACTATTAGGGTCACCCCTCCACTTT
TRBJ1-6 TRBV4-2 NA 18 TRBD1 CASSQEDRGHQLRSPLHF TGTGCCAGCAGCCAAGAGGACAGGGGGCATCAATTACGGTCACCCCTCCACTTT
TRBJ1-6 TRBV6-4 NA 14 NA CASSPTSEGSPLHF TGTGCCAGCAGTCCGACCTCTGAGGGATCACCCCTCCACTTT
TRBJ1-3 TRBV6-4 once 16 NA CASSDPPGSLPDTIYF TGTGCCAGCAGTGACCCCCCCGGTTCCCTCCCGGACACCATATATTTT
TRBJ2-3 TRBV3-1/TRBV3-2 NA 21 TRBD2 CASSQKWGLAGGYRGTDTQYF TGTGCCAGCAGCCAAAAATGGGGGCTAGCGGGGGGATACCGGGGCACAGATACGCAGTATTTT
TRBJ1-6 TRBV7-8 NA 15 NA CASSLEGGKGSPLHF TGTGCCAGCAGCTTAGAAGGGGGAAAGGGTTCACCCCTCCACTTT
TRBJ2-7 TRBV5-5 NA 14 TRBD1 CASSLVRGLYEQYF TGTGCCAGCAGCTTGGTCAGGGGGCTGTACGAGCAGTACTTC